This entry lists 21 T cell receptor beta chains sequenced from one sample in a study of blood T cell repertoires in COVID-19 (dated by TCRdb to about 2020). The library was made by the immunoSEQ multiplex PCR assay. Not all clones reach the TCRdb copy of this immuneACCESS table, which keeps in-frame sequences only. Checked studies attribute under half of the gap to unresolved V genes and leave the rest unexplained. For this sample the table gives 96,000 or so clones, of which roughly four fifths were detected only once. The ten largest make up under 5.5% of the sample. Sequencing was done on a sample of peripheral blood. These receptors were taken from a man older than 75 with COVID-19, enrolled during active disease.

This chain uses TRBV5-1 with TRBJ2-3; TRBD1 matches at 10 bases. Germline CDR1 SGHRS, CDR2 YFSETQ. V was clipped by 4 bases and J by 6 bases; unmatched bases: 14. The CDR3 has 17 amino acids. CDR3 bases: TGCGCCAGCAGCATAGGACAGGGGGTTGAGGGTCACGATACGCAGTATTTT. It codes for CASSIGQGVEGHDTQYF.

This sequence joins TRBV27 and TRBJ1-1, with D maybe TRBD1 (6 bases). V was cut by 6 bases and J by 6 bases, with 14 bases left in between. The CDR3 consists of 13 residues. Germline assignment: CDR1 MNHEY and CDR2 SMNVEV (reference sequence). The CDR3 DNA follows: TGTGCCAGCAGGGGAGGGGGGAAGTCTGAAGCTTTCTTT. Its translation is CASRGGGKSEAFF.

J is TRBJ2-5 and V is TRBV19, with 10 bases fitting TRBD1. The CDR3 runs to 14 residues. Losses at the gene ends were 6 bases for V and 5 bases for J; bases not matched to a gene: 6. Germline values: CDR1 LNHDA, CDR2 SQIVND (reference sequence). The chain's CDR3 is CASRRTGGRETQYF. In nucleotides, the CDR3 is TGTGCCAGTAGGCGGACAGGGGGTCGGGAGACCCAGTACTTC.

J is TRBJ1-5 and V is TRBV7-9; the match to TRBD1 covers 9 bases. CDR1 and CDR2 from the germline V gene are SEHNR and FQNEAQ (reference sequence). The trim removed 6 bases at V and 9 bases at J, leaving 9 bases unmatched. This CDR3 has 14 residues. CDR3 sequence: CASSWGQGVRPQHF. CDR3 DNA sequence: TGTGCCAGCAGTTGGGGACAGGGTGTACGGCCCCAGCATTTT.

The chain has TRBV6-5 and TRBJ1-6; D possibly corresponds to TRBD1 (6 bases). Trimming cost V 4 bases and J 7 bases, with 14 bases left between them. The CDR3 extends over 15 amino acids. CDR1 is MNHEY and CDR2 is SVGAGI in the germline V gene. Here the CDR3 DNA reads TGTGCCAGCAGTTTCAGGGAGGGGGGGAATTCACCCCTCCACTTT. Translating gives CASSFREGGNSPLHF.

V and J are TRBV18 and TRBJ1-4, with 9 bases fitting TRBD1. V gave up 6 bases and J gave up 5 bases; unmatched junction bases: 4. This CDR3 has 14 residues. Germline V lookup: CDR1 KGHSH, CDR2 LQKENI. Here the CDR3 reads CASSGTGSNEKLFF. CDR3 coding DNA: TGTGCCAGCTCCGGGACAGGGTCAAATGAAAAACTGTTTTTT.

The rearrangement links TRBV3-1 (or the pseudogene TRBV3-2) to TRBJ2-4; 8 nucleotides align to TRBD2. Looked up from germline, CDR1 is LGHDT and CDR2 is YNNKEL (reference sequence). The V and J ends lost 1 base and 3 bases, in that order; junction bases with no gene match: 8. The CDR3 spans 17 residues. The CDR3 coding sequence is TGTGCCAGCAGCCAAGGCCCGGGGGGGTCTGACAAAAACATTCAGTACTTC. Its protein is CASSQGPGGSDKNIQYF.

This rearrangement joins TRBV6-5 to TRBJ1-2; 7 bases are shared with TRBD1. The CDR3 is 13 residues long. The junction had 2 bases not matched to a gene; V was cut back by 7 bases and J by 0 bases. Germline V gives CDR1 MNHEY, CDR2 SVGAGI. CDR3 loop: CASNTGANYGYTF. The CDR3 DNA sequence: TGTGCCAGCAACACAGGGGCTAACTATGGCTACACCTTC.

This rearrangement joins TRBV2 to TRBJ1-6; 7 nucleotides match TRBD1. CDR1 is SNHLY and CDR2 is FYNNEI in the germline V gene. CDR3 length: 12 amino acids. V shed 8 bases and J 7 bases; nucleotides not matched to a gene: 2. CDR3 in DNA: TGTGCCAGCGGGACAGAGAATTCACCCCTCCACTTT. Translated: CASGTENSPLHF.

The chain has TRBV5-1 and TRBJ1-2; 7 bases map to TRBD1. There are 14 residues in the CDR3. Germline CDR1 and CDR2: SGHRS and YFSETQ. V trimming: 5 bases; J trimming: 8 bases; junction bases outside the gene matches: 12. The CDR3 DNA reads as TGCGCCAGCAGGGCCGGGACAGCAACAGGGGGCTACACCTTC. Translating it yields CASRAGTATGGYTF.

This clone appeared a single time. The V call is TRBV5-1, the J call TRBJ1-1; D is ambiguous. Germline values: CDR1 SGHRS, CDR2 YFSETQ. This CDR3 spans 15 amino acids. V was trimmed by 3 bases and J by 4 bases, leaving 16 bases between them. The CDR3 loop reads CASSSGSWRSTEAFF. The CDR3 DNA reads TGCGCCAGCAGCTCGGGGTCGTGGAGGAGCACTGAAGCTTTCTTT. The complete variable domain, with remaining parts taken from reference TRBV5-1 and TRBJ1-1, reads KAGVTQTPRYLIKTRGQQVTLSCSPISGHRSVSWYQQTPGQGLQFLFEYFSETQRNKGNFPGRFSGRQFSNSRSEMNVSTLELGDSALYLCASSSGSWRSTEAFFGQGTRLTVV.

CDR3 bases: TGTGCCACCAGCAGAGACCGGGACAGCAATGAAAAACTGTTTTTT. As protein: CATSRDRDSNEKLFF. The chain employs TRBV15 and TRBJ1-4; 7 nucleotides match TRBD1. The CDR3 spans 15 residues. J gave up 5 bases and V 0 bases, and 3 bases lay outside the gene matches. Germline V gene lookup returns CDR1 LNHNV and CDR2 YYDKDF (reference sequence).

This clone was counted a few times. This sample also contains other DNA sequences that code for the same CDR3. The gene calls are TRBV5-1 and TRBJ2-2; TRBD1 matches at 7 bases. The CDR3 is made up of 14 amino acids. From germline, CDR1 is SGHRS and CDR2 YFSETQ. With 0 bases clipped from V and 8 bases from J, the junction kept 4 bases outside the gene matches. The CDR3 is CASSLGQGAGELFF. CDR3 DNA: TGCGCCAGCAGCTTGGGACAGGGTGCTGGGGAGCTGTTTTTT.

This clone is a singleton in its sample. The genes are TRBV3-1 (or the pseudogene TRBV3-2) and TRBJ1-2; tentative D call: TRBD1 (5 bases). The CDR3 consists of 15 residues. Trimming shortened V by 4 bases and J by 5 bases, and 17 bases separated the two germline ends. Germline-derived CDR1 and CDR2 are LGHDT and YNNKEL (reference sequence). CDR3: CASSPDWRGRYGYTF. The DNA for the CDR3 is TGTGCCAGCAGCCCCGACTGGAGGGGCAGATATGGCTACACCTTC.

The genes are TRBV5-4 and TRBJ2-2; 11 bases map to TRBD2. There are 16 residues in the CDR3. V was clipped by 0 bases and J by 3 bases; unmatched bases: 1. Germline CDR1 reads SGHNT; CDR2 reads YYREEE (reference sequence). The CDR3 bases are TGTGCCAGCAGCTTGGGACTAGCGGGGCACACCGGGGAGCTGTTTTTT. Translated: CASSLGLAGHTGELFF.

CDR3 amino acids: CASSLAGTVYEQYF. Written as DNA, the CDR3 is TGTGCCAGCAGCTTAGCAGGGACAGTCTACGAGCAGTACTTC. This sequence joins TRBV7-8 and TRBJ2-7; the match to TRBD1 covers 7 bases. Unmatched junction bases numbered 2, after V lost 0 bases and J lost 3 bases. The CDR3 is 14 amino acids. Germline V gives CDR1 SGHVS, CDR2 FQNEAQ.

V and J are TRBV7-8 and TRBJ1-1, with TRBD1 identical over 8 bases. CDR1 and CDR2 from the germline V gene are SGHVS and FQNEAQ. J gave up 6 bases and V 6 bases, and 9 bases lay outside the gene matches. CDR3 length equals 14 residues. The CDR3 DNA reads as TGTGCCAGCAGTCGTGGTGGACAGGGAGCTGAAGCTTTCTTT. This codes for CASSRGGQGAEAFF.

The genes are TRBV10-2 and TRBJ1-2; no definite D call. CDR3 length equals 13 residues. Trimming removed 5 bases from V and 2 bases from J, with 9 bases in between. Germline values: CDR1 WSHSY, CDR2 SAAADI. Here the CDR3 DNA reads TGCGCCAGCAGTCCCTCGGGGAACTATGGCTACACCTTC. This sequence encodes CASSPSGNYGYTF.

The chain joins TRBV2 to TRBJ1-6; maybe TRBD1 (5 bases). The CDR3 runs to 15 residues. Trimming took 1 base from V and 5 from J, leaving 9 bases between them. Germline-derived CDR1 and CDR2 are SNHLY and FYNNEI. The CDR3 nucleotides read TGTGCCAGCAGTGAAGTCTCGGGGGATAATTCACCCCTCCACTTT. It is translated as CASSEVSGDNSPLHF.

The chain couples TRBV30 to TRBJ1-4, with unresolved D. Germline loops: CDR1 GTSNPN, CDR2 SVGIG (reference sequence). Trimming cost V 2 bases and J 8 bases, with 12 bases left between them. The CDR3 length is 13 residues. DNA of the CDR3: TGTGCCTGGAGTACGGAAGCGAACGAAAAACTGTTTTTT. This encodes CAWSTEANEKLFF.

This chain links TRBV4-3 with TRBJ2-3; 16 nucleotides align to TRBD2. The ends lost 3 bases at V and 4 bases at J; junction bases unmatched: 7. Germline V gene lookup returns CDR1 LGHNA and CDR2 YSLEER. The CDR3 is 18 amino acids. In nucleotides, the CDR3 is TGCGCCAGCAGCCAGCACGGGACTAGCGGGGGGGCTGCAGATACGCAGTATTTT. It is translated as CASSQHGTSGGAADTQYF.